Below, 11 T cell receptor beta chains from the same sample are listed, as sequenced in a study of blood T cells in healthy people across ages. PCR was performed a second time for 7 to 11 cycles using a sample-barcoded 5' primer and a J-beta primer mix. TCRdb used MiXCR to reprocess the 5' RACE reads, holding one entry per CDR3 protein. The profile shows hundreds of thousands of distinct CDR3 sequences, roughly 25% of them singletons. The data were also submitted as part of a second study, on T cells of mothers and their children.

Sequencing was done on a sample of blood. The receptors come from a boy aged 5-17 years in good health.

This clonotype occurred a few times. This chain joins TRBV10-3 and TRBJ2-4; 8 positions match TRBD2. The germline V gene has CDR1 ENHRY and CDR2 SYGVKD. V lost 0 bases, J lost 1 base, and 5 bases stayed unmatched. The CDR3 runs 17 residues. The CDR3 nucleotides read TGTGCCATCAGTGAGTCGGCTAGCGGGCATGCCAAAAACATTCAGTACTTC. The encoded protein is CAISESASGHAKNIQYF.

This clonotype came up a few times. The chain links TRBV27 to TRBJ2-3, with D unclear. Germline values: CDR1 MNHEY, CDR2 SMNVEV (reference sequence). The CDR3 sequence is 14 residues long. Trimming shortened V by 0 bases and J by 0 bases, and 4 bases separated the two germline ends. The CDR3: CASSLSDSTDTQYF. As DNA, the CDR3 is TGTGCCAGCAGTTTATCGGACAGCACAGATACGCAGTATTTT.

This clonotype was picked up a small number of times. The V call is TRBV12-3 or TRBV12-4, the J call TRBJ2-3; the D call may be TRBD1 or TRBD2 (5 bases each). This CDR3 contains 14 residues. Trimming took 7 bases from V and 4 from J, leaving 15 bases between them. The CDR3 spells CASNLPGPSDTQYF. For the CDR3, the DNA is TGTGCCAGCAATCTTCCGGGGCCGTCAGATACGCAGTATTTT.

This chain joins TRBV29-1 and TRBJ2-7; D is possibly TRBD1 or TRBD2 (5 bases each). From germline, CDR1 is SQVTM and CDR2 ANQGSEA. The CDR3 contains 10 residues. The germline V and J ends were trimmed by 3 bases and 6 bases, with 6 bases remaining between them. The CDR3 DNA reads as TGCAGCGTTGAGGGGGTCGAGCAGTACTTC. Its protein product is CSVEGVEQYF.

The genes are TRBV29-1 and TRBJ2-7, with D possibly TRBD1 on 6 matching bases. The length of the CDR3 is 13 residues. V lost 7 bases to trimming and J lost 1 base, with 14 bases between them. CDR1 and CDR2 from the germline V gene are SQVTM and ANQGSEA. This CDR3 is CSAVGQNSYEQYF. Here the CDR3 DNA reads TGCAGCGCGGTAGGACAGAATTCCTACGAGCAGTACTTC.

This clonotype was seen a handful of times. The chain employs TRBV6-5 and TRBJ2-3, with 7 bases that match TRBD1. Germline V gives CDR1 MNHEY, CDR2 SVGAGI. J lost 6 bases, V lost 6 bases, and 9 bases had no gene match. The CDR3 runs 14 residues. The CDR3 bases are TGTGCCAGCAGCCGCTACAGGGGCAAGGATACGCAGTATTTT. Protein: CASSRYRGKDTQYF.

The chain recombines TRBV11-2 with TRBJ2-5; D uncertain. The germline V gene has CDR1 SGHAT and CDR2 FQNNGV. V was trimmed by 0 bases and J by 5 bases, leaving 7 bases between them. CDR3 length: 13 amino acids. Written as DNA, the CDR3 is TGTGCCAGCAGCTTAGAGCCACTTGAGACCCAGTACTTC. Translating gives CASSLEPLETQYF.

This chain joins TRBV19 and TRBJ2-4; TRBD1 or TRBD2 may be the D gene (5 bases each). Between the trimmed V and J ends, which lost 7 bases and 6 bases, there was a span of 13 bases. The V gene's germline CDR1 is LNHDA and CDR2 SQIVND (reference sequence). The CDR3 is made up of 13 amino acids. The CDR3 DNA reads TGTGCCAGTATGGGGCTGAGCGGAAACATTCAGTACTTC. This translates into CASMGLSGNIQYF.

This clonotype was picked up a small number of times. V usage is TRBV3-1 and J usage is TRBJ2-1; maybe TRBD2 (6 bases). The ends were cut back, 0 bases at V and 0 bases at J, with 6 bases in the middle. In germline, CDR1 is LGHDT, CDR2 YNNKEL (reference sequence). The CDR3 is 15 residues long. CDR3 sequence (DNA): TGTGCCAGCAGCCAAGAACTAGCCTCCTACAATGAGCAGTTCTTC. Protein product: CASSQELASYNEQFF.

This clonotype has at least ten counts. The gene calls are TRBV7-3 and TRBJ2-3; D unresolved. There are 14 residues in the CDR3. The germline V gene encodes CDR1 SGHTA and CDR2 FQGTGA. Between the trimmed V and J ends, which lost 4 bases and 0 bases, there was a span of 8 bases. Written as DNA, the CDR3 is TGTGCCAGCAGCTCGCTGGCGAGCACAGATACGCAGTATTTT. Its protein is CASSSLASTDTQYF.

The rearrangement links TRBV10-1 to TRBJ2-5; D unresolved. This CDR3 has 13 residues. Germline loops: CDR1 WNHNN, CDR2 SYGVQD (reference sequence). The V gene lost 6 bases and the J gene lost 1 base, with 9 bases spanning the gap. The CDR3 DNA reads as TGCGCCAGCAGCTGGAGCTTCCAAGAGACCCAGTACTTC. This codes for CASSWSFQETQYF.